Sequencing of this T cell receptor beta chain was carried out in a study of tumor-infiltrating lymphocytes in primary liver carcinoma. The CDR3 is 15 amino acids. Germline V gene lookup returns CDR1 SGHDT and CDR2 YYEEEE. The source material, roughly 18-33 mg of unsorted bulk tissue, was used to co-extract RNA and DNA. Comments on this clonotype: Its antigen remains unidentified. The junction departs from the called germline gene at one end, perhaps through a read error.

cDNA specific to TCR beta was made from about 550 ng of total RNA, with a constant-region primer employed for priming. Slightly modified ARM-PCR with three nested multiplex PCR rounds yielded TCR beta libraries. It was with TRBV1-TRBV30 forward primers and a C-beta reverse primer that the first two PCR rounds were run, at roughly 11 cycles each. A single record per CDR3 protein comes from TCRdb applying MiXCR to the multiplex PCR reads. The sample lists approximately 20,000 distinct CDR3 sequences; about three quarters were seen once. Study-wide results and limits: Blood's top-250-clone fraction was significantly lower than that of tumors (p = 0.039).

V gene TRBV5-6 combines with J gene TRBJ2-2; D remains ambiguous. The source is a woman aged 30 to 39 with primary liver carcinoma and hepatitis B virus infection. Sequencing input: liver tumor tissue from sampling region 1. Subset in this sample: tumor region T1, superior pole. The CDR3 DNA is TGTGCCAGCAGCCTGGCACCCAGAGTAACCTGGGAACTGTTTTTT. It encodes CASSLAPRVTWELFF.